This TCR beta chain was retrieved from a study of T cells in Graves' hyperthyroidism and ophthalmopathy. This clonotype has a count of ten or more. RNA transcripts gave rise to amplified TCR beta CDR3 regions. First-round RT-PCR with HTBI primers amplified the TCR CDR3 region. One entry per CDR3 protein results from TCRdb running MiXCR on the multiplex PCR reads. Of 250,000 to 300,000 distinct CDR3 sequences listed, roughly 20% are singletons. The source is a man over 45 with Graves' ophthalmopathy. Specimen: blood.

In DNA, the CDR3 is TGTGCCAGCAGCCAAGATAGAGGTCAGGGAGGGTTCTTC. It translates to CASSQDRGQGGFF. This rearrangement joins TRBV3-1 to TRBJ2-1, with a possible D match to TRBD2 (6 bases). V was cut by 0 bases and J by 15 bases, with 15 bases left in between. The CDR3 is 13 residues long. Germline V gene lookup returns CDR1 LGHDT and CDR2 YNNKEL (reference sequence).